This entry concerns a single T cell receptor beta chain. The protocol was immunoSEQ multiplex PCR, while the TCRdb copy is restricted to in-frame clones and leaves out a portion. The repertoire includes fewer than 300,000 clones, approximately 92% of them detected once, and around 1.1% sits in the top ten. Recruitment covered fewer than 25 US areas and drew participants whose ages spanned roughly 18 to 100 years. Cohort placement rested on clinical history that participants reported themselves. Cohort 3 recovery required two negative PCRs, clearance, or symptom resolution. The source of the sample is a study of blood T cell repertoires in COVID-19. About the study: COVID-19 samples collected from the United States, Italy and Spain covered acute and convalescent phases.

The origin of this receptor is a woman aged 25-40 years who had recovered from COVID-19. The source material was PBMCs or T cells enriched from blood (not recorded which).

The CDR3 sequence: CASSLRAGLAEGYEQYF. In DNA, the CDR3 is TGTGCCAGCAGTTTAAGGGCCGGACTAGCGGAGGGCTACGAGCAGTACTTC. V usage is TRBV27 and J usage is TRBJ2-7; 10 bases agree with TRBD2. Germline V lookup: CDR1 MNHEY, CDR2 SMNVEV (reference sequence). This CDR3 is built from 17 residues. The V and J ends lost 2 bases and 3 bases, in that order; junction bases with no gene match: 10.